The 27 T cell receptor beta chains below all came from one sample that was sequenced in a study of CD8 T cells in ankylosing spondylitis. One entry per CDR3 protein results from TCRdb running MiXCR on the 5' RACE reads. Here the sample spans 250,000 to 400,000 distinct CDR3 sequences, more than 9% being singletons. The specimen sequenced was blood, either unsorted or a sorted T cell fraction (not recorded which). These receptors were obtained from a female donor with ankylosing spondylitis or in good health (not recorded which).

This clonotype has only a few counts. The chain carries TRBV20-1 and TRBJ2-5; the match to TRBD2 covers 7 bases. The CDR3 length is 16 residues. With V trimmed by 6 bases and J by 1 base, 14 bases remained unmatched. Per germline, CDR1 DFQATT and CDR2 SNEGSKA (reference sequence). Written as DNA, the CDR3 is TGCAGTGCAAAAGATGCGGCTAGCGGATTCCAAGAGACCCAGTACTTC. Its translation is CSAKDAASGFQETQYF.

The rearrangement links TRBV9 to TRBJ2-1, with 7 bases lining up with TRBD2. J gave up 8 bases and V 0 bases, and 8 bases lay outside the gene matches. The CDR3 has 15 residues. Germline assignment: CDR1 SGDLS and CDR2 YYNGEE. The CDR3 reads CASSVESGETYEQFF. Here the CDR3 DNA reads TGTGCCAGCAGCGTAGAAAGCGGGGAGACTTATGAGCAGTTCTTC.

This clonotype has a count of ten or more. The genes are TRBV7-2 and TRBJ1-6; 9 bases align to TRBD1. Trimming cost V 2 bases and J 9 bases; bases outside gene matches: 5. Germline CDR1 SGHTA, CDR2 FQGNSA. This CDR3 is built from 15 residues. In nucleotides, the CDR3 is TGTGCCAGCAGCTTATGGGGGACAGGGAGTTCACCCCTCCACTTT. Protein product: CASSLWGTGSSPLHF.

The chain has TRBV7-2 and TRBJ2-5; 9 bases are shared with TRBD1. Germline V gives CDR1 SGHTA, CDR2 FQGNSA. CDR3 length: 15 residues. V trimming: 3 bases; J trimming: 5 bases; junction bases outside the gene matches: 7. The chain's CDR3 is CASSFGQGRWETQYF. In DNA, the CDR3 is TGTGCCAGCAGCTTCGGACAGGGGAGGTGGGAGACCCAGTACTTC.

On this clonotype itself: Just one base apart from a much larger clone, this may be a read error. V and J are TRBV29-1 and TRBJ2-7; D is ambiguous. This CDR3 region has 11 residues. The V gene's germline CDR1 is SQVTM and CDR2 ANQGSEA. V lost 3 bases, J lost 7 bases, and 10 bases lay in between. The CDR3 spells CSVDPGCEQYF. The CDR3, as DNA: TGCAGCGTTGATCCAGGATGTGAGCAGTACTTC.

The chain has TRBV11-1 and TRBJ1-3, with D perhaps matching TRBD1 (6 bases). Trimming left V 4 bases short and J 1 base short, with 29 bases between. The CDR3 runs 21 residues. CDR1 is SGHAT and CDR2 is FQDESV in the germline V gene (reference sequence). The CDR3 loop reads CASSSGGAGEGRGRSGNTIYF. The CDR3 DNA reads TGTGCCAGCAGCTCCGGTGGGGCAGGGGAAGGACGCGGACGATCTGGAAACACCATATATTTT.

This clonotype was counted only a few times. J is TRBJ2-7 and V is TRBV9; 9 nucleotides line up with TRBD1. CDR3 length: 15 amino acids. The junction had 13 bases not matched to a gene; V was cut back by 4 bases and J by 8 bases. CDR1 SGDLS and CDR2 YYNGEE come from the germline V gene. The CDR3 DNA follows: TGTGCCAGCAGCCCCCAGGACAGGGGTTCTATCAAGCAGTACTTC. Encoded protein: CASSPQDRGSIKQYF. The full variable domain, with the rest looked up from reference TRBV9 and TRBJ2-7, is DSGVTQTPKHLITATGQRVTLRCSPRSGDLSVYWYQQSLDQGLQFLIQYYNGEERAKGNILERFSAQQFPDLHSELNLSSLELGDSALYFCASSPQDRGSIKQYFGPGTRLTVT.

This clonotype was observed many times. The V gene is TRBV4-3, the J gene TRBJ2-3; possibly TRBD2 for D (6 bases). Germline V gives CDR1 LGHNA, CDR2 YSLEER. V lost 3 bases and J lost 2, with 15 bases in between. The CDR3 totals 16 residues. The CDR3 coding sequence is TGCGCCAGCAGCCAGTTTACGGGAGCAATCACAGATACGCAGTATTTT. This encodes CASSQFTGAITDTQYF.

CDR3 in amino acids: CSARVRGSGANVLTF. The CDR3 DNA follows: TGCAGTGCTAGAGTCAGGGGCTCTGGGGCCAACGTCCTGACTTTC. The chain joins TRBV20-1 to TRBJ2-6; D possibly corresponds to TRBD1 (6 bases). Trimming stripped 1 base from V and 0 bases from J, with 7 bases between. This CDR3 has 15 residues. CDR1 is DFQATT and CDR2 is SNEGSKA in the germline V gene (reference sequence).

This clonotype was counted at least ten times. CDR3 DNA sequence: TGTGCCAGCTCGCCTACTAATCCGGGACGTCGAAATTCACCCCTCCACTTT. Protein: CASSPTNPGRRNSPLHF. V gene TRBV18 combines with J gene TRBJ1-6, with D perhaps matching TRBD1 (5 bases). V was clipped by 6 bases and J by 7 bases, with 22 bases between them. This CDR3 has 17 amino acids. Per germline, CDR1 KGHSH and CDR2 LQKENI.

The chain joins TRBV5-4 to TRBJ1-4; 9 bases fit TRBD1. J gave up 1 base and V 4 bases, and 5 bases lay outside the gene matches. Per the germline V gene, CDR1 is SGHNT and CDR2 is YYREEE (reference sequence). This CDR3 spans 16 amino acids. The CDR3 sequence: CASSITGGGTNEKLFF. In DNA, the CDR3 is TGTGCCAGCAGCATTACAGGGGGCGGAACTAATGAAAAACTGTTTTTT.

This clonotype was counted at least ten times. The V call is TRBV5-1, the J call TRBJ2-1; D is possibly TRBD2 (6 bases). V lost 5 bases and J lost 1, with 16 bases in between. The CDR3 extends over 16 amino acids. From germline, CDR1 is SGHRS and CDR2 YFSETQ. CDR3 amino acids: CASRSWGGTSYNEQFF. DNA of the CDR3: TGCGCCAGCAGATCCTGGGGCGGGACTTCCTACAATGAGCAGTTCTTC.

This clonotype was recorded many times. The chain has TRBV20-1 and TRBJ2-6; 8 positions match TRBD1. V shed 2 bases, J shed 4 bases, and the junction held 4 bases outside the gene matches. Germline V gene lookup returns CDR1 DFQATT and CDR2 SNEGSKA (reference sequence). The CDR3 loop spans 15 amino acids. CDR3: CSARYRGAGANVLTF. The CDR3 coding sequence is TGCAGTGCTAGATACAGGGGGGCCGGGGCCAACGTCCTGACTTTC.

This clonotype was observed a handful of times. The chain is built from TRBV19 and TRBJ2-2; D is possibly TRBD2 (5 bases). CDR1 is LNHDA and CDR2 is SQIVND in the germline V gene (reference sequence). Trimming took off 6 bases at V and 7 bases at J, with 18 bases between the two ends. The CDR3 runs to 15 residues. The CDR3 bases are TGTGCCAGTAGGCCTCGTCGGGCGCGGGTCGGGGAGCTGTTTTTT. Translated, it gives CASRPRRARVGELFF.

The rearrangement uses TRBV5-1 and TRBJ1-1; D is unresolved. Germline assignment: CDR1 SGHRS and CDR2 YFSETQ. The length of the CDR3 is 14 residues. V lost 1 base and J lost 4, with 11 bases in between. CDR3 nucleotide sequence: TGCGCCAGCAGCTTGCCAGGATCGGGCACTGAAGCTTTCTTT. Amino acids: CASSLPGSGTEAFF.

This clonotype was picked up many times. The chain couples TRBV29-1 to TRBJ2-2; weak D call: TRBD2 (6 bases). The germline V gene has CDR1 SQVTM and CDR2 ANQGSEA. The CDR3 length is 16 residues. V lost 5 bases to trimming and J lost 4 bases, with 20 bases between them. The CDR3 sequence is CSVRPHEGGSTGELFF. The DNA for the CDR3 is TGCAGCGTTCGTCCCCACGAGGGAGGATCCACCGGGGAGCTGTTTTTT.

Regarding this clonotype: A read error may explain this, as a much larger clone is one base away. The genes are TRBV5-1 and TRBJ1-4, with 8 bases aligning to TRBD1. Germline CDR1 is SGHRS and CDR2 is YFSETQ. This CDR3 contains 14 residues. CDR3 bases: TGCCCCAGCAGCCTACCGGGACAGGCTGAAAAACTGTTTTTT. As protein: CPSSLPGQAEKLFF. Complete variable domain (other parts from reference TRBV5-1 and TRBJ1-4): KAGVTQTPRYLIKTRGQQVTLSCSPISGHRSVSWYQQTPGQGLQFLFEYFSETQRNKGNFPGRFSGRQFSNSRSEMNVSTLELGDSALYLCPSSLPGQAEKLFFGSGTQLSVL.

This clonotype was observed many times. The rearrangement joins TRBV5-1 to TRBJ2-5; TRBD2 agrees at 12 bases. The germline gives CDR1 SGHRS, CDR2 YFSETQ. This CDR3 is 15 amino acids long. J was trimmed by 2 bases and V by 9 bases; bases with no gene match: 8. The CDR3 DNA is TGCGCCACCACTACTAGCGGGGGGCATCAAGAGACCCAGTACTTC. It specifies CATTTSGGHQETQYF. Variable domain in full (rest from reference TRBV5-1 and TRBJ2-5): KAGVTQTPRYLIKTRGQQVTLSCSPISGHRSVSWYQQTPGQGLQFLFEYFSETQRNKGNFPGRFSGRQFSNSRSEMNVSTLELGDSALYLCATTTSGGHQETQYFGPGTRLLVL.

This clonotype was picked up many times. A read error may account for a junction end that differs from germline. The chain combines TRBV20-1 with TRBJ2-7, with unresolved D. This CDR3 is built from 14 residues. Per germline, CDR1 DFQATT and CDR2 SNEGSKA (reference sequence). CDR3 nucleotide sequence: TGCAGTGCTTGGAGCCGAAGTCGCTCCCACGAGCAGTACTTC. This sequence encodes CSAWSRSRSHEQYF.

This clonotype was seen more than once but under ten times. The chain couples TRBV28 to TRBJ1-2; D remains unclear. V was clipped by 4 bases and J by 5 bases, with 11 bases between them. Germline CDR1 reads MDHEN; CDR2 reads SYDVKM. CDR3 length: 13 amino acids. The CDR3 loop is CASSSVRAYGYTF. CDR3 bases: TGTGCCAGCAGTTCTGTGAGGGCTTATGGCTACACCTTC.

This chain uses TRBV20-1 with TRBJ2-3; D unresolved. V was pared by 6 bases and J by 1 base, with 17 bases between. Germline loops: CDR1 DFQATT, CDR2 SNEGSKA (reference sequence). CDR3 length: 15 amino acids. The CDR3: CSAPLPPYGTDTQYF. The CDR3 nucleotides read TGCAGTGCCCCCCTCCCACCATATGGCACAGATACGCAGTATTTT.

In DNA form, the CDR3 reads TGTGCCAGCAGCTTGCACAGGGTCGCGGGGAACCTCTCCTACGAGCAGTACTTC. Translating it yields CASSLHRVAGNLSYEQYF. The chain employs TRBV5-5 and TRBJ2-7; D is perhaps TRBD1 or TRBD2 (6 bases each). V was shortened by 1 base and J by 0 bases, with 20 bases between the two germline ends. Per the germline V gene, CDR1 is SGHKS and CDR2 is YYEKEE (reference sequence). The CDR3 runs to 18 residues.

This clonotype was seen ten or more times. This chain joins TRBV20-1 and TRBJ1-2; no definite D call. Germline V lookup: CDR1 DFQATT, CDR2 SNEGSKA (reference sequence). The CDR3 runs 13 residues. CDR3 residues: CRLSSTLNYGYTF. The CDR3 bases are TGCAGGCTAAGCAGCACCCTTAACTATGGCTACACCTTC.

This clonotype has at least ten counts. The V and J genes are TRBV27 and TRBJ2-7; D perhaps matches TRBD1 (5 bases). Trimming removed 3 bases from V and 0 bases from J, with 9 bases in between. The CDR3 has 14 amino acids. CDR1 MNHEY and CDR2 SMNVEV come from the germline V gene (reference sequence). The CDR3 bases are TGTGCCAGCAGTTTGACAGTGCTCTCCTACGAGCAGTACTTC. Translated, it gives CASSLTVLSYEQYF.

A few counts support this clonotype. The rearrangement links TRBV5-1 to TRBJ2-3; 8 bases are a match to TRBD1. This CDR3 contains 16 residues. Germline-derived CDR1 and CDR2 are SGHRS and YFSETQ. V shed 4 bases, J shed 1 base, and the junction held 8 bases outside the gene matches. CDR3 residues: CASSDSAGGGTDTQYF. The CDR3 region has the DNA TGCGCCAGCAGCGACTCTGCAGGGGGCGGCACAGATACGCAGTATTTT.

This clonotype was detected many times. This chain links TRBV6-5 with TRBJ2-5, with 7 bases that match TRBD1. CDR3 length: 14 residues. The germline V gene encodes CDR1 MNHEY and CDR2 SVGAGI. The V and J ends lost 3 bases and 3 bases, in that order; junction bases with no gene match: 4. This CDR3 reads CASSYRDREETQYF. In DNA, the CDR3 is TGTGCCAGCAGTTATCGTGACAGGGAAGAGACCCAGTACTTC.

The chain combines TRBV30 with TRBJ2-3; 8 bases map to TRBD2. Germline V lookup: CDR1 GTSNPN, CDR2 SVGIG (reference sequence). Unmatched junction bases numbered 10, after V lost 2 bases and J lost 6 bases. The CDR3 has 15 amino acids. Here the CDR3 DNA reads TGTGCCTGGAGTCCTTCGCGGGGGGCCCTGGATACGCAGTATTTT. Protein product: CAWSPSRGALDTQYF.